In its sample, the clone carrying this TCR beta chain is medium-sized. No antigen is known for it. The sample originates from a study of HIV-infected patients and healthy controls. Overall study findings and caveats: Size-matched repertoire data failed to replicate the apparent Gini index recovery after therapy in HIV-infected patients. Significant mean usage differences between HIV-infected patients and controls involved eight alpha and eight beta V genes.

The CDR3 length is 13 residues. CDR1 is SGHKS and CDR2 is YYEKEE in the germline V gene (reference sequence). Trimming left V 0 bases short and J 6 bases short, with 7 bases between. No cell fractionation was done, so the repertoire covers all unsorted peripheral blood T cells. Alpha and beta constant-region primers primed reverse transcription of approximately 0.55 ug RNA. Separate chain-specific third strand synthesis with multiplexing indices produced the alpha and beta libraries. Each molecule carried a 12-nucleotide identifier made of two joined random hexamers added before amplification. TCRdb reprocessed the 5' RACE reads via MiXCR and lists one record per CDR3 protein. Seen here are about 10,000 distinct CDR3 sequences, around 7.6% observed once, and the top ten hold 3% to 4%.

Sequences were obtained from blood. This sequence originates from an adult in good health. This chain joins TRBV5-5 and TRBJ2-4; D remains unclear. CDR3 loop: CASSLDVGNIQYF. CDR3 coding DNA: TGTGCCAGCAGCTTGGATGTCGGAAACATTCAGTACTTC.